These 14 T cell receptor beta chains came from one sample sequenced in a study of cytomegalovirus exposure and HLA in healthy donors. The method was immunoSEQ multiplex PCR; TCRdb's version includes in-frame clones alone and lacks a portion of them. The repertoire holds 70,000 or so clones, with about 95% as singletons. The material sequenced was PBMCs. Every receptor here comes from a woman in her late teens or twenties in good health and CMV-seropositive.

The V and J genes are TRBV2 and TRBJ2-2; 10 nucleotides line up with TRBD1. CDR3 length: 15 amino acids. V lost 5 bases to trimming and J lost 5 bases; unmatched junction nucleotides: 5. CDR1 and CDR2 from the germline V gene are SNHLY and FYNNEI. The CDR3: CASSNRDRGTGELFF. CDR3 DNA sequence: TGTGCCAGCAGTAACCGGGACAGGGGAACCGGGGAGCTGTTTTTT.

V gene TRBV5-5 combines with J gene TRBJ2-5, with TRBD1 matching 8 bases. The CDR3 is made up of 14 amino acids. Germline lookup yields CDR1 SGHKS and CDR2 YYEKEE (reference sequence). The junction had 6 bases not matched to a gene; V was cut back by 3 bases and J by 5 bases. In DNA form, the CDR3 reads TGTGCCAGCAGCTCGGGACAGGCCGCGGAGACCCAGTACTTC. Amino acid sequence: CASSSGQAAETQYF. Filled out from reference TRBV5-5 and TRBJ2-5, the complete variable domain reads DAGVTQSPTHLIKTRGQQVTLRCSPISGHKSVSWYQQVLGQGPQFIFQYYEKEERGRGNFPDRFSARQFPNYSSELNVNALLLGDSALYLCASSSGQAAETQYFGPGTRLLVL.

CDR3 in DNA: TGCGCCAGCAGCCAAGAGGCAGCGGGGGGACCTCAATCGACCCAGTACTTC. Translating it yields CASSQEAAGGPQSTQYF. The rearrangement joins TRBV4-1 to TRBJ2-5; 9 nucleotides match TRBD2. The CDR3 has 17 residues. J was trimmed by 7 bases and V by 0 bases; bases with no gene match: 12. Germline loops: CDR1 MGHRA, CDR2 YSYEKL.

The chain links TRBV30 to TRBJ1-6, with a possible D match to TRBD1 (6 bases). The CDR3 runs 17 residues. Trimming pared 1 base from V and 0 bases from J, leaving 13 bases between. Germline V gene lookup returns CDR1 GTSNPN and CDR2 SVGIG (reference sequence). CDR3: CAWSGANRASYNSPLHF. The CDR3 DNA follows: TGTGCCTGGAGTGGTGCGAACAGGGCCTCCTATAATTCACCCCTCCACTTT. Combining the CDR3 with reference TRBV30 and TRBJ1-6 gives the whole variable domain SQTIHQWPATLVQPVGSPLSLECTVEGTSNPNLYWYRQAAGRGLQLLFYSVGIGQISSEVPQNLSASRPQDRQFILSSKKLLLSDSGFYLCAWSGANRASYNSPLHFGNGTRLTVT.

This chain connects TRBV5-1 to TRBJ2-5; possibly TRBD2 for D (6 bases). Trimming took 0 bases from V and 5 from J, leaving 14 bases between them. Germline CDR1 reads SGHRS; CDR2 reads YFSETQ. CDR3 size: 15 residues. The CDR3 protein is CASSLAGGEIETQYF. The CDR3 region has the DNA TGCGCCAGCAGCTTGGCCGGGGGTGAGATTGAGACCCAGTACTTC.

The chain is built from TRBV2 and TRBJ2-2, with 7 bases that match TRBD1. The CDR3 length is 14 residues. J lost 4 bases, V lost 3 bases, and 2 bases had no gene match. Germline CDR1 is SNHLY and CDR2 is FYNNEI. DNA of the CDR3: TGTGCCAGCAGTGAGAGGGGGCGCACCGGGGAGCTGTTTTTT. It yields the protein CASSERGRTGELFF.

The CDR3 region is CASSLDGGGRREKLFF. The CDR3 nucleotides read TGTGCCAGCAGCTTAGATGGAGGCGGCAGACGTGAAAAACTGTTTTTT. The V gene is TRBV11-2, the J gene TRBJ1-4; D call uncertain. V lost 0 bases, J lost 7 bases, and 15 bases lay in between. The CDR3 runs 16 residues. Germline V lookup: CDR1 SGHAT, CDR2 FQNNGV.

The CDR3 loop reads CASSYSSLGSNYGYTF. In DNA, the CDR3 is TGTGCCAGCAGTTACTCATCCTTGGGGAGTAACTATGGCTACACCTTC. The chain employs TRBV6-5 and TRBJ1-2; D not resolved. V shed 0 bases and J shed 1 base, with 12 bases lying between them. Germline V gene data show CDR1 as MNHEY and CDR2 as SVGAGI. The CDR3 runs to 16 residues.

The chain links TRBV27 to TRBJ2-1; D is possibly TRBD2 (6 bases). The CDR3 spans 16 residues. Trimming shortened V by 2 bases and J by 2 bases, and 13 bases separated the two germline ends. Germline V gives CDR1 MNHEY, CDR2 SMNVEV (reference sequence). The CDR3 spells CASSLPAGSPYNEQFF. In nucleotides, the CDR3 is TGTGCCAGCAGTTTACCGGCGGGGTCGCCCTACAATGAGCAGTTCTTC.

The chain recombines TRBV25-1 with TRBJ2-3, with a tentative D call TRBD2 (5 bases). CDR3 size: 13 residues. Germline CDR1 MGHDK, CDR2 SYGVNS. V was cut by 5 bases and J by 0 bases, with 6 bases left in between. CDR3 sequence (DNA): TGTGCCAGCAGTACGGGGAGCACAGATACGCAGTATTTT. Translation gives CASSTGSTDTQYF. Filled out from reference TRBV25-1 and TRBJ2-3, the complete variable domain reads EADIYQTPRYLVIGTGKKITLECSQTMGHDKMYWYQQDPGMELHLIHYSYGVNSTEKGDLSSESTVSRIRTEHFPLTLESARPSHTSQYLCASSTGSTDTQYFGPGTRLTVL.

The chain links TRBV29-1 to TRBJ2-1, with D possibly matching TRBD1 (5 bases). CDR1 and CDR2 (germline): SQVTM, ANQGSEA. V lost 2 bases to trimming and J lost 2 bases, with 7 bases between them. The CDR3 is made up of 13 amino acids. CDR3 residues: CSVERGAYNEQFF. In nucleotides, the CDR3 is TGCAGCGTTGAAAGGGGTGCCTACAATGAGCAGTTCTTC.

The V and J genes are TRBV2 and TRBJ2-7; D is possibly TRBD2 (7 bases). Germline assignment: CDR1 SNHLY and CDR2 FYNNEI. The CDR3 runs 15 residues. The V gene lost 4 bases and the J gene lost 4 bases, with 17 bases spanning the gap. The CDR3 here is CASSAERGGRYEQYF. CDR3 DNA: TGTGCCAGCAGTGCCGAGAGGGGGGGGAGGTACGAGCAGTACTTC.

This chain connects TRBV7-8 to TRBJ2-2, with 7 bases lining up with TRBD1. J gave up 6 bases and V 0 bases, and 1 base lay outside the gene matches. CDR3 length: 14 amino acids. Germline V gives CDR1 SGHVS, CDR2 FQNEAQ. The CDR3 coding sequence is TGTGCCAGCAGCTTAGCGCAGGGGGCCGGGGAGCTGTTTTTT. Protein sequence: CASSLAQGAGELFF. Based on the CDR3 plus reference TRBV7-8 and TRBJ2-2, the full variable domain is GAGVSQSPRYKVAKRGQDVALRCDPISGHVSLFWYQQALGQGPEFLTYFQNEAQLDKSGLPSDRFFAERPEGSVSTLKIQRTQQEDSAVYLCASSLAQGAGELFFGEGSRLTVL.

The chain uses TRBV5-1 and TRBJ2-3, with 8 bases lining up with TRBD2. CDR3 length: 16 amino acids. Germline CDR1 reads SGHRS; CDR2 reads YFSETQ. Germline trimming cut 3 bases from V and 0 bases from J; bases unmatched to any gene: 6. The CDR3: CASSYGLAESTDTQYF. CDR3 DNA: TGCGCCAGCAGCTACGGACTAGCAGAAAGCACAGATACGCAGTATTTT.